These 31 T cell receptor beta chains were sequenced from one sample in a study of T cells expressing NK-cell markers. TCRdb re-called the 5' RACE reads, yielding one record per CDR3 amino acid sequence without DNA. The ten top clones account for 1.4%, within a sample of roughly 450,000 distinct CDR3 sequences. Material: blood T cells: a sorted CD56 or NKG2C T cell subset, CD4+ or CD8+ T cells, or bulk PBMC T cells (not recorded which). These receptors were taken from a woman in her forties or fifties in good health.

V is TRBV6-1 and J is TRBJ1-2. Per the germline V gene, CDR1 is MNHNS and CDR2 is SASEGT. The CDR3 totals 12 residues. The CDR3: CASSEPSYGYTF.

The chain recombines TRBV28 with TRBJ1-6; TCRdb calls TRBD1, which cannot be checked without DNA. The CDR3 sequence is 16 residues long. Germline CDR1 MDHEN, CDR2 SYDVKM. The CDR3 loop reads CASVDHGTGDNSPLHF.

The rearrangement uses TRBV12-3 or TRBV12-4 and TRBJ2-1; the D call of TRBD2 rests on TCRdb alone, since no DNA is present to check it. The CDR3 spans 13 residues. The CDR3: CASRLAGGQGQFF.

The rearrangement links TRBV5-1 to TRBJ2-1; TCRdb proposes TRBD2, but this gene call is untestable without DNA. Germline CDR1 and CDR2: SGHRS and YFSETQ. The CDR3 covers 13 residues. This chain's CDR3 is CASSFRGIDEQFF.

This sequence joins TRBV2 and TRBJ1-5. Germline-derived CDR1 and CDR2 are SNHLY and FYNNEI. This CDR3 is built from 14 residues. The CDR3 is CASSGSSGNQPQHF.

The rearrangement joins TRBV10-3 to TRBJ2-2; TCRdb picks TRBD2, but there is no DNA to check that call. Germline assignment: CDR1 ENHRY and CDR2 SYGVKD. The CDR3 totals 19 residues. CDR3 in amino acids: CAIARGELALPANTGELFF.

The CDR3 sequence: CASSVKLGSGDNEQFF. The rearrangement uses TRBV9 and TRBJ2-1; TCRdb's D call of TRBD2 is untestable without DNA. The CDR3 is 16 residues long. Germline assignment: CDR1 SGDLS and CDR2 YYNGEE. Together with reference TRBV9 and TRBJ2-1, the CDR3 gives the full variable domain: DSGVTQTPKHLITATGQRVTLRCSPRSGDLSVYWYQQSLDQGLQFLIQYYNGEERAKGNILERFSAQQFPDLHSELNLSSLELGDSALYFCASSVKLGSGDNEQFFGPGTRLTVL.

This chain links TRBV4-1 with TRBJ2-2; the D call of TRBD1 rests on TCRdb alone, since no DNA is present to check it. This CDR3 is built from 15 residues. Germline V lookup: CDR1 MGHRA, CDR2 YSYEKL. The CDR3 sequence is CASRQPGQGKGELFF.

The V and J genes are TRBV6-5 and TRBJ2-5; TCRdb's assignment of TRBD1 cannot be checked, as there is no DNA. There are 14 residues in the CDR3. Germline-derived CDR1 and CDR2 are MNHEY and SVGAGI. Here the CDR3 reads CASRSQGSQETQYF.

V usage is TRBV6-5 and J usage is TRBJ1-2; there is no DNA to check the TCRdb D call of TRBD1. From germline, CDR1 is MNHEY and CDR2 SVGAGI. The CDR3 has 14 amino acids. The CDR3 sequence: CASSGQAANYGYTF.

The gene calls are TRBV24-1 and TRBJ2-1; TCRdb's assignment of TRBD1 cannot be checked, as there is no DNA. Looked up from germline, CDR1 is KGHDR and CDR2 is SFDVKD. The CDR3 runs to 15 residues. The CDR3 sequence: CATSDPGVGDNEQFF.

The chain joins TRBV6-6 to TRBJ1-4. Germline V gene data show CDR1 as MNHNY and CDR2 as SVGAGI (reference sequence). CDR3 size: 14 residues. This CDR3 is CASSYITANGELFF.

This chain connects TRBV6-1 to TRBJ2-7. The CDR3 spans 14 residues. The germline V gene encodes CDR1 MNHNS and CDR2 SASEGT. CDR3 loop: CASSGRSTLYEQYF.

The V gene is TRBV24-1, the J gene TRBJ2-2; as DNA is missing, the TRBD2 call by TCRdb cannot be tested. Germline lookup yields CDR1 KGHDR and CDR2 SFDVKD. The CDR3 has 17 residues. The CDR3: CATSDFSPSGATGELFF.

CDR3 sequence reads: CSAREAVGNSPLHF. The J gene is TRBJ1-6, the V gene TRBV20-1. Germline CDR1 DFQATT, CDR2 SNEGSKA (reference sequence). The CDR3 totals 14 residues.

The rearrangement uses TRBV2 and TRBJ1-2. Germline loops: CDR1 SNHLY, CDR2 FYNNEI. The CDR3 covers 13 residues. The CDR3 sequence is CASSEFGSYGYTF. The variable domain in full, completed from reference TRBV2 and TRBJ1-2, reads EPEVTQTPSHQVTQMGQEVILRCVPISNHLYFYWYRQILGQKVEFLVSFYNNEISEKSEIFDDQFSVERPDGSNFTLKIRSTKLEDSAMYFCASSEFGSYGYTFGSGTRLTVV.

The chain links TRBV9 to TRBJ2-2; TCRdb's D call, TRBD2, is unchecked because there is no DNA. Looked up from germline, CDR1 is SGDLS and CDR2 is YYNGEE. The CDR3 consists of 15 residues. CDR3 residues: CASSVAAGGTGELFF.

J is TRBJ1-1 and V is TRBV2; TCRdb's assignment of TRBD1 cannot be checked, as there is no DNA. Germline V gene sequence: CDR1 SNHLY, CDR2 FYNNEI. The CDR3 extends over 13 amino acids. CDR3 residues: CASQKTGSTEAFF.

The chain's CDR3 is CASSIGTSGSLETQYF. This chain links TRBV19 with TRBJ2-5; TCRdb picks TRBD2, but there is no DNA to check that call. The CDR3 covers 16 residues. Germline V CDR1 and CDR2: LNHDA, SQIVND (reference sequence).

The CDR3 spells CASSQVGQGLRAKNIQYF. The chain employs TRBV4-1 and TRBJ2-4; as DNA is missing, the TRBD2 call by TCRdb cannot be tested. This CDR3 contains 18 residues. Germline V lookup: CDR1 MGHRA, CDR2 YSYEKL.

The V call is TRBV3-1, the J call TRBJ1-1; TCRdb indicates TRBD1, and absent DNA this call remains unverified. Germline CDR1 LGHDT, CDR2 YNNKEL (reference sequence). This CDR3 has 13 residues. CDR3: CASSLGTAYAAFF.

The CDR3 is CASNQGTSGGDTQYF. This sequence joins TRBV5-1 and TRBJ2-3; TCRdb gives TRBD2 as the D gene, but with no DNA this cannot be confirmed. Germline CDR1 reads SGHRS; CDR2 reads YFSETQ. This CDR3 is 15 amino acids long.

CDR3 amino acids: CASSPKTGGSFAFF. The rearrangement links TRBV18 to TRBJ1-1; as DNA is missing, the TRBD1 call by TCRdb cannot be tested. CDR3 length equals 14 residues. The germline V gene has CDR1 KGHSH and CDR2 LQKENI.

This chain uses TRBV29-1 with TRBJ1-2. The CDR3 extends over 14 amino acids. CDR1 SQVTM and CDR2 ANQGSEA come from the germline V gene. CDR3 sequence: CSVEGSGTIGSYTF.

The chain joins TRBV11-3 to TRBJ2-5; TCRdb's D call of TRBD1 is untestable without DNA. In germline, CDR1 is SGHNT, CDR2 YENEEA. The CDR3 contains 15 residues. CDR3 residues: CASSRGGQGLRTQYF.

J is TRBJ1-1 and V is TRBV5-1; TCRdb picks TRBD1, but there is no DNA to check that call. Germline assignment: CDR1 SGHRS and CDR2 YFSETQ. This CDR3 is built from 16 residues. Here the CDR3 reads CASSNIPGGRNTEAFF. Full variable domain (remainder filled in from reference TRBV5-1 and TRBJ1-1): KAGVTQTPRYLIKTRGQQVTLSCSPISGHRSVSWYQQTPGQGLQFLFEYFSETQRNKGNFPGRFSGRQFSNSRSEMNVSTLELGDSALYLCASSNIPGGRNTEAFFGQGTRLTVV.

The J gene is TRBJ2-7, the V gene TRBV4-1; the D gene TCRdb calls, TRBD1, cannot be checked with no DNA. The germline V gene has CDR1 MGHRA and CDR2 YSYEKL. The CDR3 has 15 residues. CDR3 residues: CASSQDRQEAYEQYF.

V and J are TRBV7-9 and TRBJ2-1; no DNA is available, so the TRBD1 call from TCRdb remains unchecked. The CDR3 has 15 amino acids. Per the germline V gene, CDR1 is SEHNR and CDR2 is FQNEAQ (reference sequence). The CDR3 sequence is CASSFVERGLNEQFF.

The chain combines TRBV5-1 with TRBJ2-1; the D call from TCRdb, TRBD1, cannot be confirmed without DNA. In germline, CDR1 is SGHRS, CDR2 YFSETQ. This CDR3 region has 16 residues. The CDR3 loop is CASSFNTGTGDNEQFF.

The chain carries TRBV6-5 and TRBJ2-7; TCRdb designates TRBD1, a call that cannot be tested without DNA. The CDR3 has 14 residues. Germline CDR1 is MNHEY and CDR2 is SVGAGI. The CDR3 reads CASSYTGLPYEQYF.

The V and J genes are TRBV6-5 and TRBJ2-1; TCRdb picks TRBD1, but there is no DNA to check that call. The CDR3 loop spans 16 amino acids. CDR1 is MNHEY and CDR2 is SVGAGI in the germline V gene. CDR3 sequence reads: CASSRRTGRTYNEQFF.